The 5 T cell receptor beta chains given below trace back to one sample, sequenced in a study of vaccination and CD4 T cells after COVID-19. Oncomine TCR Beta short-read sequencing was applied to DNA from cultured CD4+ T cells. TCRdb re-called the PCR reads through MiXCR, storing one row per CDR3 protein. The table lists around 13,000 distinct CDR3 sequences, about 56% of them singletons. Treatment in this sample: approximately nine-day PBMC culture with coronavirus spike peptide pools or control peptides (ViraFEST assay). No cognate antigen is known for these TCRs. The sequences come from CD4+ T cells from blood, cultured in vitro, collected before SARS-CoV-2 vaccination. The source is a human donor who had recovered from COVID-19.

This clonotype appeared a few times. The chain is built from TRBV10-3 and TRBJ2-5; D uncertain. The CDR3 covers 13 residues. Germline values: CDR1 ENHRY, CDR2 SYGVKD. V was cut by 6 bases and J by 4 bases, with 12 bases left in between. This CDR3 reads CAIRPDVAETQYF. CDR3 in DNA: TGTGCCATCAGGCCTGATGTGGCAGAGACCCAGTACTTC.

In its sample, this clonotype was seen a few times. The chain links TRBV20-1 to TRBJ2-3; tentatively, D is TRBD2 (6 bases). Trimming removed 5 bases at V and 1 base at J, with 10 bases between. The germline CDR1 and CDR2 sequences are DFQATT and SNEGSKA (reference sequence). The CDR3 spans 13 residues. The CDR3 DNA reads TGCAGTGCTCCGGGAGAACGCACAGATACGCAGTATTTT. It translates to CSAPGERTDTQYF.

The chain recombines TRBV15 with TRBJ1-3, with D perhaps TRBD1 (5 bases). V was pared by 5 bases and J by 2 bases, with 25 bases between. The CDR3 length is 19 residues. Per germline, CDR1 LNHNV and CDR2 YYDKDF (reference sequence). CDR3 residues: CATSGRPGTLKGPGNTIYF. The CDR3, as DNA: TGTGCCACCAGCGGACGGCCCGGGACCCTAAAGGGCCCTGGAAACACCATATATTTT.

With regard to this clonotype: The junction and the germline gene differ at one end; a read error may be behind it. The gene calls are TRBV20-1 and TRBJ2-7; TRBD2 matches at 7 bases. This CDR3 has 14 residues. Germline V lookup: CDR1 DFQATT, CDR2 SNEGSKA (reference sequence). CDR3 residues: CSARRGVSSHEQYF. The CDR3 region has the DNA TGCAGTGCTAGACGGGGGGTGTCCTCCCACGAGCAGTACTTC.

This clonotype came up a few times. J is TRBJ2-5 and V is TRBV20-1; possibly TRBD1 or TRBD2 for D (5 bases each). Germline V CDR1 and CDR2: DFQATT, SNEGSKA (reference sequence). The CDR3 length is 13 residues. V lost 2 bases and J 7 bases, leaving 14 bases between the germline ends. The CDR3 sequence is CSARTTGQWTQYF. The CDR3 nucleotides read TGCAGTGCTAGAACGACGGGGCAATGGACCCAGTACTTC.